Presented here are 27 T cell receptor beta chains from one specimen sequenced in a study of T cell repertoires in cytomegalovirus infection. From the reads, TCRdb called clonotypes with MiXCR, one entry per CDR3 protein. The data hold under 350,000 distinct CDR3 sequences, with around 9.1% observed a single time. Source material: PBMCs. The receptor source for this set is a human donor in good health (CMV status not recorded). Some clones in this sample may be carry-over from other donors' samples.

This clonotype has a count of ten or more. The chain carries TRBV7-2 and TRBJ2-2; the match to TRBD1 covers 7 bases. The V gene's germline CDR1 is SGHTA and CDR2 FQGNSA. The CDR3 totals 16 residues. With 4 bases clipped from V and 0 bases from J, the junction kept 5 bases outside the gene matches. For the CDR3, the DNA is TGTGCCAGCAGCTGGGACAGTAACGCGAACACCGGGGAGCTGTTTTTT. It specifies CASSWDSNANTGELFF.

This clonotype appeared many times. The genes are TRBV5-4 and TRBJ2-1; D perhaps matches TRBD1 (5 bases). Trimming left V 6 bases short and J 5 bases short, with 15 bases between. This CDR3 contains 14 residues. Germline CDR1 SGHNT, CDR2 YYREEE (reference sequence). The CDR3 spells CASTLLTGNNEQFF. The CDR3 DNA sequence: TGTGCCAGCACCCTACTAACAGGAAACAATGAGCAGTTCTTC.

Ten or more counts support this clonotype. The gene calls are TRBV6-5 and TRBJ2-3, with 9 nucleotides matching TRBD2. The CDR3 length is 16 residues. Germline V gene lookup returns CDR1 MNHEY and CDR2 SVGAGI. V trimming: 2 bases; J trimming: 3 bases; junction bases outside the gene matches: 6. The CDR3 DNA follows: TGTGCCAGCAGTTACGACCCGGGACTAGCTACAGATACGCAGTATTTT. It encodes CASSYDPGLATDTQYF.

At least ten counts were recorded for this clonotype. This chain connects TRBV4-2 to TRBJ2-2; 9 bases agree with TRBD2. The germline V gene has CDR1 LGHNA and CDR2 YNFKEQ. The V segment lost 4 bases and the J segment 1 base; nucleotides outside the gene matches: 7. This CDR3 has 17 amino acids. CDR3 coding DNA: TGTGCCAGCAGCCGCCAGCCGACTAGCGGGAACACCGGGGAGCTGTTTTTT. As protein: CASSRQPTSGNTGELFF.

The chain joins TRBV6-2 or TRBV6-3 to TRBJ2-7; D remains unclear. Per the germline V gene, CDR1 is MNHEY and CDR2 is SVGEGT. Trimming left V 4 bases short and J 0 bases short, with 7 bases between. The CDR3 runs 13 residues. The CDR3 protein is CASSFRASYEQYV. Written as DNA, the CDR3 is TGTGCCAGCAGTTTCCGGGCCTCCTACGAGCAGTACGTC.

The chain employs TRBV4-3 and TRBJ1-2; D unclear. Trimming took 0 bases from V and 2 from J, leaving 7 bases between them. Germline values: CDR1 LGHNA, CDR2 YSLEER. This CDR3 is 14 amino acids long. The DNA of the CDR3 is TGCGCCAGCAGCCAAGAGGCGGAAAACTATGGCTACACCTTC. Translating it yields CASSQEAENYGYTF.

The table lists this clonotype with many counts. The V call is TRBV7-6, the J call TRBJ2-2, with D unclear. This CDR3 contains 14 residues. Trimming removed 6 bases from V and 0 bases from J, with 8 bases in between. From germline, CDR1 is SGHVS and CDR2 FNYEAQ. The CDR3 loop is CASRDGANTGELFF. CDR3 nucleotide sequence: TGTGCCAGCAGGGACGGAGCGAACACCGGGGAGCTGTTTTTT.

The chain carries TRBV7-9 and TRBJ2-1, with a tentative D call TRBD2 (6 bases). The germline V gene encodes CDR1 SEHNR and CDR2 FQNEAQ (reference sequence). The ends were cut back, 1 base at V and 7 bases at J, with 14 bases in the middle. The CDR3 is 15 residues long. As DNA, the CDR3 is TGTGCCAGCAGCTTAGAGAGTCTAGCGAAGAATGAGCAGTTCTTC. Translated: CASSLESLAKNEQFF.

This clonotype was seen many times. This chain links TRBV20-1 with TRBJ2-3; weak D call: TRBD1 (6 bases). This CDR3 comprises 14 residues. Germline V gene sequence: CDR1 DFQATT, CDR2 SNEGSKA (reference sequence). V was trimmed by 4 bases and J by 1 base, leaving 12 bases between them. The CDR3 reads CSAKQGPGTDTQYF. DNA for the CDR3: TGCAGTGCTAAACAGGGACCGGGCACAGATACGCAGTATTTT.

The CDR3 DNA follows: TGCAGTGCTACCACAGGGAATGGCTACACCTTC. Its protein product is CSATTGNGYTF. The chain links TRBV20-1 to TRBJ1-2; the D gene is possibly TRBD1 (6 bases). Deletions cut 4 bases from V and 6 bases from J, with 9 bases between. The germline gives CDR1 DFQATT, CDR2 SNEGSKA (reference sequence). CDR3 length equals 11 residues.

This clonotype has at least ten counts. The chain uses TRBV28 and TRBJ2-1, with D tentatively TRBD1 (6 bases). Germline V lookup: CDR1 MDHEN, CDR2 SYDVKM. The CDR3 runs to 13 residues. Trimming took 10 bases from V and 8 from J, leaving 18 bases between them. CDR3: CATGARVLDEQFF. The CDR3, as DNA: TGTGCCACAGGGGCTAGGGTGTTGGATGAGCAGTTCTTC.

This clonotype was seen ten or more times. V and J are TRBV5-1 and TRBJ2-7; D remains ambiguous. Trimming removed 1 base at V and 8 bases at J, with 1 base between. Germline values: CDR1 SGHRS, CDR2 YFSETQ. This CDR3 is built from 9 residues. For the CDR3, the DNA is TGCGCCAGCAGCTTGAAGCAGTACGTC. This sequence encodes CASSLKQYV.

This clonotype has only a few counts. The genes are TRBV20-1 and TRBJ2-7; 7 bases align to TRBD2. The CDR3 spans 18 residues. The ends lost 5 bases at V and 0 bases at J; junction bases unmatched: 19. Looked up from germline, CDR1 is DFQATT and CDR2 is SNEGSKA (reference sequence). The CDR3 protein is CSAPLPRGGAIVSYEQYF. CDR3 in DNA: TGCAGTGCTCCTCTGCCACGGGGAGGGGCGATCGTCTCCTACGAGCAGTACTTC.

This clonotype was counted at least ten times. The V call is TRBV7-2, the J call TRBJ1-2, with TRBD1 as a possible D gene (5 bases). The V gene lost 5 bases and the J gene lost 2 bases, with 9 bases spanning the gap. The germline CDR1 and CDR2 sequences are SGHTA and FQGNSA. The CDR3 covers 13 residues. Written as DNA, the CDR3 is TGTGCCAGCAGCGTCGGGGACAACTATGGCTACACCTTC. Translation gives CASSVGDNYGYTF.

This clonotype has at least ten counts. The chain combines TRBV12-3 or TRBV12-4 with TRBJ2-5; 9 bases match TRBD1. The CDR3 spans 14 residues. V lost 7 bases and J lost 2; bases outside the gene matches: 5. The CDR3: CASTVTGGQETQYF. CDR3 nucleotides: TGTGCCAGCACCGTGACAGGGGGACAAGAGACCCAGTACTTC.

This clonotype turned up a few times. The rearrangement uses TRBV12-5 and TRBJ2-2, with a weak D call TRBD1 (6 bases). The CDR3 length is 15 residues. Germline-derived CDR1 and CDR2 are LGHNT and FRNRAP. V shed 7 bases and J shed 0 bases, with 12 bases lying between them. DNA for the CDR3: TGTGCTAGTGTCCGGGACACGACGAACACCGGGGAGCTGTTTTTT. As protein: CASVRDTTNTGELFF.

This clonotype was seen a few times. This chain uses TRBV28 with TRBJ1-4; D perhaps matches TRBD1 (6 bases). Germline V lookup: CDR1 MDHEN, CDR2 SYDVKM. The CDR3 totals 14 residues. Trimming shortened V by 6 bases and J by 5 bases, and 13 bases separated the two germline ends. The CDR3 protein is CASSSGQKNEKLFF. The CDR3 DNA sequence: TGTGCCAGCAGCTCAGGACAGAAAAATGAAAAACTGTTTTTT.

The V gene is TRBV20-1, the J gene TRBJ2-1, with a weak D call TRBD2 (6 bases). The CDR3 sequence is 13 residues long. Trimming removed 3 bases from V and 6 bases from J, with 12 bases in between. Germline loops: CDR1 DFQATT, CDR2 SNEGSKA (reference sequence). CDR3 bases: TGCAGTGCTAGCGACGGGACTCCCAATGAGCAGTTCTTC. Protein sequence: CSASDGTPNEQFF.

This clonotype was counted ten times or more. The chain carries TRBV7-9 and TRBJ1-2, with D possibly being TRBD1 (5 bases). Germline V gives CDR1 SEHNR, CDR2 FQNEAQ (reference sequence). The CDR3 covers 15 residues. The ends were cut back, 3 bases at V and 9 bases at J, with 20 bases in the middle. The CDR3 nucleotides are TGTGCCAGCAGCTTGCCTGCGGGGGGAAGTAGGAGCTACACCTTC. Translation gives CASSLPAGGSRSYTF.

This clonotype has more than one count but fewer than ten. J is TRBJ1-1 and V is TRBV20-1; TRBD1 aligns across 10 bases. The junction had 5 bases not matched to a gene; V was cut back by 1 base and J by 3 bases. This CDR3 spans 15 amino acids. Germline V gives CDR1 DFQATT, CDR2 SNEGSKA (reference sequence). The CDR3 loop reads CSARGTGGRYTEAFF. The CDR3 DNA follows: TGCAGTGCTAGAGGGACAGGGGGTAGGTACACTGAAGCTTTCTTT.

This clonotype was found many times. This sequence joins TRBV7-2 and TRBJ1-3; 7 nucleotides agree with TRBD1. Germline V gene sequence: CDR1 SGHTA, CDR2 FQGNSA. Germline trimming cut 4 bases from V and 0 bases from J; bases unmatched to any gene: 6. The CDR3 is made up of 16 amino acids. The CDR3 spells CASSSRTGLSGNTIYF. The CDR3 DNA reads as TGTGCCAGCAGCTCCCGGACAGGCCTCTCTGGAAACACCATATATTTT. The full variable domain, completed using reference TRBV7-2 and TRBJ1-3, is GAGVSQSPSNKVTEKGKDVELRCDPISGHTALYWYRQSLGQGLEFLIYFQGNSAPDKSGLPSDRFSAERTGGSVSTLTIQRTQQEDSAVYLCASSSRTGLSGNTIYFGEGSWLTVV.

This clonotype was counted at least ten times. The germline gene is not matched at one end of the junction; a read error may be the cause. J is TRBJ1-1 and V is TRBV6-5; 10 positions match TRBD1. Germline V CDR1 and CDR2: MNHEY, SVGAGI. There are 17 residues in the CDR3. The CDR3 sequence: CAGSYRRQGARGTEAFF. In nucleotides, the CDR3 is TGTGCCGGCAGTTACCGACGACAGGGGGCTCGGGGCACTGAAGCTTTCTTT.

This clonotype has a count of ten or more. The gene calls are TRBV7-2 and TRBJ2-5; D unclear. V was clipped by 1 base and J by 2 bases, with 8 bases between them. The CDR3 totals 14 residues. From germline, CDR1 is SGHTA and CDR2 FQGNSA. The CDR3 nucleotides read TGTGCCAGCAGCTTAGGAAGGGTTCAAGAGACCCAGTACTTC. The encoded protein is CASSLGRVQETQYF.

This clonotype was found a few times. The rearrangement links TRBV10-3 to TRBJ2-6, with unresolved D. The germline V and J ends were trimmed by 4 bases and 1 base, with 5 bases remaining between them. The germline CDR1 and CDR2 sequences are ENHRY and SYGVKD. The CDR3 has 14 residues. Here the CDR3 DNA reads TGTGCCATCAGTGTGGGATCTGGGGCCAACGTCCTGACTTTC. It is translated as CAISVGSGANVLTF.

This clonotype occurred once. This sequence may be a read error, since a much larger clone differs from it by one base. J is TRBJ1-1 and V is TRBV29-1, with D maybe TRBD1 (6 bases). This CDR3 spans 11 amino acids. Trimming pared 7 bases from V and 7 bases from J, leaving 13 bases between. Per the germline V gene, CDR1 is SQVTM and CDR2 is ANQGSEA. CDR3 in amino acids: CSGGGTSEAFF. In nucleotides, the CDR3 is TGCAGCGGGGGGGGCACTAGTGAAGCTTTCTTT.

The chain has TRBV29-1 and TRBJ1-4; D may be TRBD1 (6 bases). V lost 5 bases to trimming and J lost 8 bases, with 15 bases between them. This CDR3 is 13 amino acids long. The germline V gene has CDR1 SQVTM and CDR2 ANQGSEA. The chain's CDR3 is CSVSGRGGEKLFF. For the CDR3, the DNA is TGCAGCGTTTCGGGCAGGGGTGGAGAAAAACTGTTTTTT.

This clonotype was seen repeatedly, ten times or more. The chain has TRBV2 and TRBJ2-7; D gene ambiguous. Trimming removed 8 bases at V and 6 bases at J, with 14 bases between. The CDR3 extends over 12 amino acids. Per the germline V gene, CDR1 is SNHLY and CDR2 is FYNNEI. The CDR3: CASCRTVSEQYF. In nucleotides, the CDR3 is TGTGCCAGCTGCAGGACCGTCTCCGAGCAGTACTTC.